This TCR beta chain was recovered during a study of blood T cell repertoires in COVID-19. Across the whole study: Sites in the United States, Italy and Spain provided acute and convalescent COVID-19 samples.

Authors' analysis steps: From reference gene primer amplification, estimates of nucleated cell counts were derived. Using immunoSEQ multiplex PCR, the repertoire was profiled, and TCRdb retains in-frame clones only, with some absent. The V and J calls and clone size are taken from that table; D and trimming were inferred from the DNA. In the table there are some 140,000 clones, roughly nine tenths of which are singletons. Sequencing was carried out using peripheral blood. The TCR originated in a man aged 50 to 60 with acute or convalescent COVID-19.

The CDR3 reads CASSLSQGHTGELFF. CDR3 bases: TGCGCCAGCAGCTTGTCACAGGGGCACACCGGGGAGCTGTTTTTT. V usage is TRBV5-1 and J usage is TRBJ2-2, with 7 bases aligning to TRBD1. From germline, CDR1 is SGHRS and CDR2 YFSETQ. This CDR3 is built from 15 residues. The V gene end was trimmed by 1 base and the J gene end by 3 bases; junction bases not matched to a gene: 3.